The rows below give T cell receptor beta chains drawn from one sample of a study of Ad26.COV2.S vaccination and SARS-CoV-2 variants. Using immunoSEQ multiplex PCR, the repertoire was profiled, and TCRdb retains in-frame clones only, with some absent. The sample carries some 390,000 clones, about nine tenths recorded once. The specimen was peripheral blood, collected in a trial of Ad26.COV2.S vaccine versus placebo. The receptors here all came from a person between 18 and 65 years old who received the Ad26.COV2.S COVID-19 vaccine or a placebo. The CDR3 runs from the conserved cysteine through the conserved F or W. A D gene is named only where the DNA matches it firmly. A row's size may be missing; if present it is once, few, many or a size class.

D gene | clone size | J gene | V gene | CDR3 protein
TRBD1 | - | TRBJ1-1 | TRBV6-5 | CASSSLGQGALEAFF
TRBD1 | - | TRBJ2-2 | TRBV5-1 | CASSPTGTGGGELFF
TRBD1 | - | TRBJ1-2 | TRBV2 | CASSLGTVNYGYTF
- | - | TRBJ1-2 | TRBV5-1 | CASTRGGVWDGYTF
TRBD1 | - | TRBJ2-1 | TRBV9 | CASSIPGQGFLFF
- | - | TRBJ2-3 | TRBV4-2 | CASSPRPTGDTQYF
TRBD1 | - | TRBJ1-1 | TRBV29-1 | CSVPGQGVGAFF
- | - | TRBJ2-3 | TRBV11-2 | CASSSRRPTDTQYF
TRBD1 | - | TRBJ2-7 | TRBV27 | CASSSSRRDRGLYEQYF
TRBD1 | - | TRBJ1-1 | TRBV29-1 | CSATPGTANTEAFF
TRBD2 | - | TRBJ2-1 | TRBV18 | CASSRTSGAYNEQFF
TRBD1 | - | TRBJ1-5 | TRBV19 | CASSVGTGSNQPQHF
- | - | TRBJ2-2 | TRBV5-4 | CASSFVGRGGELFF
TRBD1 | - | TRBJ2-7 | TRBV5-6 | CASSARDRLFLAYEQYF
TRBD2 | - | TRBJ2-7 | TRBV2 | CASYGTSVTLYEQYF
- | - | TRBJ2-3 | TRBV19 | CASSWDSTDTQYF
- | - | TRBJ1-4 | TRBV25-1 | CASSEGEKLFF
- | - | TRBJ1-1 | TRBV5-5 | CASSLGRNTEAFF
TRBD1 | - | TRBJ2-5 | TRBV5-4 | CASSPRDRGWETQYF
TRBD2 | - | TRBJ2-5 | TRBV6-2/TRBV6-3 | CASSYSGRGAQYF
- | - | TRBJ2-5 | TRBV5-6 | CASSLQQLSETQYF
TRBD1 | - | TRBJ1-5 | TRBV28 | CASSSTGAIGQPQHF
TRBD2 | - | TRBJ2-5 | TRBV19 | CASSPAWASGSETQYF
- | once | TRBJ2-3 | TRBV27 | CASSLEQSTDTQYF
- | - | TRBJ1-1 | TRBV28 | CASSILASMNTEAFF
- | - | TRBJ2-7 | TRBV7-2 | CASSPHRGIGFEQYF
TRBD1 | - | TRBJ2-1 | TRBV9 | CASTQGTAAYNEQFF
- | - | TRBJ2-2 | TRBV28 | CASTTYEGELFF
- | once | TRBJ1-6 | TRBV6-5 | CASSQQGWDSPLHF
- | - | TRBJ2-1 | TRBV11-1 | CASSLETGTNEQFF
- | - | TRBJ2-3 | TRBV5-1 | CASSLNSLSSTDTQYF
- | - | TRBJ1-1 | TRBV3-1/TRBV3-2 | CASSRPGGAEAFF
- | - | TRBJ1-6 | TRBV30 | CAWSGRNNSPLHF
TRBD1 | - | TRBJ2-3 | TRBV4-2 | CASSQESGQGPDTQYF
- | - | TRBJ2-2 | TRBV7-2 | CASSLDSYTGELFF
- | - | TRBJ1-6 | TRBV15 | CATSRPAGAGRNSPLHF
- | - | TRBJ2-3 | TRBV21-1 | CASSNPRTGLRTDTQYF
- | few | TRBJ1-1 | TRBV7-9 | CASSLSGLNTEAFF
- | - | TRBJ1-5 | TRBV30 | CAWSVRGGDQPQHF
- | once | TRBJ1-2 | TRBV3-1/TRBV3-2 | CASSQDRRGLGGYTF